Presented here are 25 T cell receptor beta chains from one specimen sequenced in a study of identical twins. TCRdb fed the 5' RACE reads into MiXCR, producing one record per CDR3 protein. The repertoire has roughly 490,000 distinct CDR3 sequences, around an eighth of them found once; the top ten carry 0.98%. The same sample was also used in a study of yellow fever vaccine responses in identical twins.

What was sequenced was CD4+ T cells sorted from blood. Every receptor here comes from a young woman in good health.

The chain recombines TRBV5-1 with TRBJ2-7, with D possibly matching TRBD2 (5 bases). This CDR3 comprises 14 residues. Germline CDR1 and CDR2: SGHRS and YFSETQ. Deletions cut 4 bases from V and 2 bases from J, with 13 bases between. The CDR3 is CASSAEVTTYEQYF. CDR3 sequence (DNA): TGCGCCAGCAGCGCGGAGGTAACCACCTACGAGCAGTACTTC.

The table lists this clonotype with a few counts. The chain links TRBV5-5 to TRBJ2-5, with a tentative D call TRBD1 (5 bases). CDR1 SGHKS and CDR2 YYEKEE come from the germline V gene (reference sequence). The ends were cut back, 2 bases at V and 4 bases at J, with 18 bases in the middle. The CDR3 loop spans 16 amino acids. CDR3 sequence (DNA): TGTGCCAGCAGCTTAAGGGTGAAGGAGCAGGGAGAGACCCAGTACTTC. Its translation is CASSLRVKEQGETQYF.

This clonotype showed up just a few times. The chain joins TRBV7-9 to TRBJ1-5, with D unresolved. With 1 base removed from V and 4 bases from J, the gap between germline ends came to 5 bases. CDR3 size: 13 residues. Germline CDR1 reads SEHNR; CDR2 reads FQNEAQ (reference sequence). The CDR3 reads CASSLDANQPQHF. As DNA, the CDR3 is TGTGCCAGCAGCTTAGATGCAAATCAGCCCCAGCATTTT.

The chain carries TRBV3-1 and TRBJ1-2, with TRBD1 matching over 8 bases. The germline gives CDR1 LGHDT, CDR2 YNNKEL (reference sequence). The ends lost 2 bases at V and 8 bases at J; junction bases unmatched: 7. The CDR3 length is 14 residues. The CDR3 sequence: CASSQFQGAGGYTF. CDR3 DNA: TGTGCCAGCAGCCAATTCCAGGGGGCGGGAGGCTACACCTTC. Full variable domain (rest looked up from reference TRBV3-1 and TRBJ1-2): DTAVSQTPKYLVTQMGNDKSIKCEQNLGHDTMYWYKQDSKKFLKIMFSYNNKELIINETVPNRFSPKSPDKAHLNLHINSLELGDSAVYFCASSQFQGAGGYTFGSGTRLTVV.

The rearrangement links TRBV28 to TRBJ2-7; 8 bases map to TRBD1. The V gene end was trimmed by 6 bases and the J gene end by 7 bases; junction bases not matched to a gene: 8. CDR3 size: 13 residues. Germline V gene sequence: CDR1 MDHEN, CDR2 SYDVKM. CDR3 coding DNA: TGTGCCAGCAGACTCAGGGGGCGGGGTGAGCAGTACTTC. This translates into CASRLRGRGEQYF.

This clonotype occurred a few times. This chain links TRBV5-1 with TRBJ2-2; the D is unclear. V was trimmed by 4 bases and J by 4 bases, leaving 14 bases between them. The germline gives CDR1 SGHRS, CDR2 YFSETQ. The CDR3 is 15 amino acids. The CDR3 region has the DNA TGCGCCAGCAGCGTCCGACCAGACCCCACCGGGGAGCTGTTTTTT. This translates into CASSVRPDPTGELFF.

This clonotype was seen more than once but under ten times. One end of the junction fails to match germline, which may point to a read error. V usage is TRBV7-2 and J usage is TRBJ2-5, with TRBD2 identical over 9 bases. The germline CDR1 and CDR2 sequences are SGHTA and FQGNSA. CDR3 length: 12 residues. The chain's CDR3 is CASSLTSGNPQF. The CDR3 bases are TGTGCCAGCAGCTTGACTAGCGGAAACCCTCAGTTC.

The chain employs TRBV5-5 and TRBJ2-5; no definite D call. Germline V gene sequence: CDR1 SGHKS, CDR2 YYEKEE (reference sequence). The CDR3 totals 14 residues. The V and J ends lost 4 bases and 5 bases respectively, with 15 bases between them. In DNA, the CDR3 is TGTGCCAGCAGCCCCGTGGCAGGCCGGGAGACCCAGTACTTC. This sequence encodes CASSPVAGRETQYF.

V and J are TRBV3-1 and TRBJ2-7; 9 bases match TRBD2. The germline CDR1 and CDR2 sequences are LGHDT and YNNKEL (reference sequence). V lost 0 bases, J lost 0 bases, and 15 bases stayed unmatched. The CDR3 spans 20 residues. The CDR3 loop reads CASSQERLLAGYSSSYEQYF. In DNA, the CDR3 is TGTGCCAGCAGCCAAGAACGGCTGCTAGCGGGGTATTCGAGCTCCTACGAGCAGTACTTC.

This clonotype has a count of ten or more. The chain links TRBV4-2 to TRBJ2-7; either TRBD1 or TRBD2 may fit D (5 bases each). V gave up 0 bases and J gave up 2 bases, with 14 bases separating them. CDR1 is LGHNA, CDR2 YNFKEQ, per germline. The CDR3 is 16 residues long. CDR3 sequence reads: CASSQDRSGTPYEQYF. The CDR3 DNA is TGTGCCAGCAGCCAAGATCGTTCGGGGACCCCCTACGAGCAGTACTTC.

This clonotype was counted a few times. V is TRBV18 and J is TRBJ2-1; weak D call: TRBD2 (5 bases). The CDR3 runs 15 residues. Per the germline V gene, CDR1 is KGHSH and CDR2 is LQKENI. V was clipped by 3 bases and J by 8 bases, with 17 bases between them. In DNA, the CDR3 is TGTGCCAGCTCACCCTTGGCTAGCCCGTACGATGAGCAGTTCTTC. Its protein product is CASSPLASPYDEQFF.

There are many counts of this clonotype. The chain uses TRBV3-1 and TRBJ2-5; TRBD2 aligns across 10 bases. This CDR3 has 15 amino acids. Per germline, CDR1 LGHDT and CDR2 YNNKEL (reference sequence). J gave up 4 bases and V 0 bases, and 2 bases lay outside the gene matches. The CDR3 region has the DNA TGTGCCAGCAGCCAAGAACTAGCGGGGTTAGAGACCCAGTACTTC. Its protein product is CASSQELAGLETQYF.

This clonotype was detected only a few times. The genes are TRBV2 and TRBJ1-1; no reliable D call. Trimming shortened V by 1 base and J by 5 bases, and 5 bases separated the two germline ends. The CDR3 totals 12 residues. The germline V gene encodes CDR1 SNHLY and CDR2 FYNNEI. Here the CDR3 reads CASSEVGTEAFF. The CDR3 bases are TGTGCCAGCAGTGAAGTTGGGACTGAAGCTTTCTTT.

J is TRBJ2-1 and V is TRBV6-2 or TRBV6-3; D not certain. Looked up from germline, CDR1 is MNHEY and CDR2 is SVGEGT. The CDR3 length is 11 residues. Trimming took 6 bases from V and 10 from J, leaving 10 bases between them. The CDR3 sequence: CASRAIQEQFF. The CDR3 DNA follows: TGTGCCAGCAGGGCAATCCAAGAGCAGTTCTTC.

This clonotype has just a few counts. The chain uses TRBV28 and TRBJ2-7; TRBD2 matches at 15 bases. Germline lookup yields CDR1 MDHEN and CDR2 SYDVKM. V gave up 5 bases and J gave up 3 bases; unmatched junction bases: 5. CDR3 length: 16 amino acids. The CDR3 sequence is CASSLGTSGRFYEQYF. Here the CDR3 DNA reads TGTGCCAGCAGTCTCGGGACTAGCGGGAGGTTCTACGAGCAGTACTTC.

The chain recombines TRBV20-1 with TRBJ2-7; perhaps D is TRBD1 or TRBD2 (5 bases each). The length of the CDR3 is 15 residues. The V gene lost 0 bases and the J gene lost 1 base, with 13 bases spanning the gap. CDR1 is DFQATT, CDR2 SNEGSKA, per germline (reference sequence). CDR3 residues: CSARDVGRTSYEQYF. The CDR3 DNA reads TGCAGTGCTAGAGATGTGGGACGGACTTCCTACGAGCAGTACTTC.

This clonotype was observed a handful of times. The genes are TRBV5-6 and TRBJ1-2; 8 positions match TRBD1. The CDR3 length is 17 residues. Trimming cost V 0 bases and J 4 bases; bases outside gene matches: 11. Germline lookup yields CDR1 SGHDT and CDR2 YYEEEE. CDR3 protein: CASSLEFRGQAGYGYTF. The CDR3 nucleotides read TGTGCCAGCAGCTTGGAGTTTCGGGGACAGGCGGGCTATGGCTACACCTTC.

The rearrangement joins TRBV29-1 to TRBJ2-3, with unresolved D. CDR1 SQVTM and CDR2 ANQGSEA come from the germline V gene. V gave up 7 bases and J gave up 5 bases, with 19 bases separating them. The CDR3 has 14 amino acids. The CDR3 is CSASSSHSLDTQYF. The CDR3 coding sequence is TGCAGCGCCTCATCAAGTCATTCCCTAGATACGCAGTATTTT.

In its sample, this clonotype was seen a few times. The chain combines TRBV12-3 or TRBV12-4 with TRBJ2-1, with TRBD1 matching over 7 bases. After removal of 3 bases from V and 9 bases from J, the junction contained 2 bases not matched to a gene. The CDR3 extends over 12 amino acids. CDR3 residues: CASSLTGIEQFF. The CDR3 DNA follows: TGTGCCAGCAGTTTGACAGGGATTGAGCAGTTCTTC.

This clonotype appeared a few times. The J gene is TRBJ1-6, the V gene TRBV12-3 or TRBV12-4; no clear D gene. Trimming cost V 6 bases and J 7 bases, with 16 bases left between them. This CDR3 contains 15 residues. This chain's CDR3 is CASRREGAVNSPLHF. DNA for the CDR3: TGTGCCAGCAGGCGGGAGGGTGCGGTGAATTCACCCCTCCACTTT.

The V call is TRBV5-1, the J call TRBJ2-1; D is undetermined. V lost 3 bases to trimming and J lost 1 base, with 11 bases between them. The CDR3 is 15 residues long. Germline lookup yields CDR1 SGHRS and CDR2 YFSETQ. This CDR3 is CASSSQKRSYNEQFF. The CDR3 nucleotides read TGCGCCAGCAGCTCCCAGAAGAGGTCCTACAATGAGCAGTTCTTC.

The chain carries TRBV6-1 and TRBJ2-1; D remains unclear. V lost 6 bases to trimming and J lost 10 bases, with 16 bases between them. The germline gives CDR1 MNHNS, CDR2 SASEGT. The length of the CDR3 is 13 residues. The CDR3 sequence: CASRKDPVGEQFF. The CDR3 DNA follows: TGTGCCAGCAGAAAGGACCCGGTCGGAGAGCAGTTCTTC.

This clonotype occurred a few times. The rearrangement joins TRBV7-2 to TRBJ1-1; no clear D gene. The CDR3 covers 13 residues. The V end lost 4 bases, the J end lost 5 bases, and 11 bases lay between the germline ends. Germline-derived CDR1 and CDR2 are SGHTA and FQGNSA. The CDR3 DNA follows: TGTGCCAGCAGCTCGAGGGAGAGGACTGAAGCTTTCTTT. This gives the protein CASSSRERTEAFF. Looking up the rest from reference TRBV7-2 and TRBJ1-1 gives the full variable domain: GAGVSQSPSNKVTEKGKDVELRCDPISGHTALYWYRQSLGQGLEFLIYFQGNSAPDKSGLPSDRFSAERTGGSVSTLTIQRTQQEDSAVYLCASSSRERTEAFFGQGTRLTVV.

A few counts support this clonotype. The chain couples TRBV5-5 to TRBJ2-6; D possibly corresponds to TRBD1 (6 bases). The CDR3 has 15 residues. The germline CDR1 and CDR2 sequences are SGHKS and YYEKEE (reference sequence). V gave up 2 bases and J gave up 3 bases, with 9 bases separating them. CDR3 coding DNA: TGTGCCAGCAGCTTACAGGGTTTTGGGGCCAACGTCCTGACTTTC. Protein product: CASSLQGFGANVLTF.

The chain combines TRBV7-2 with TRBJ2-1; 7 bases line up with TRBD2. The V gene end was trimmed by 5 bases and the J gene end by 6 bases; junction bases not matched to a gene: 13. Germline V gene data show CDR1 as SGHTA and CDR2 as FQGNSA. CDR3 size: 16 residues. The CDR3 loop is CASSPRTGGGGNEQFF. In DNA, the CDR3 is TGTGCCAGCAGCCCTCGTACGGGGGGAGGAGGCAATGAGCAGTTCTTC.